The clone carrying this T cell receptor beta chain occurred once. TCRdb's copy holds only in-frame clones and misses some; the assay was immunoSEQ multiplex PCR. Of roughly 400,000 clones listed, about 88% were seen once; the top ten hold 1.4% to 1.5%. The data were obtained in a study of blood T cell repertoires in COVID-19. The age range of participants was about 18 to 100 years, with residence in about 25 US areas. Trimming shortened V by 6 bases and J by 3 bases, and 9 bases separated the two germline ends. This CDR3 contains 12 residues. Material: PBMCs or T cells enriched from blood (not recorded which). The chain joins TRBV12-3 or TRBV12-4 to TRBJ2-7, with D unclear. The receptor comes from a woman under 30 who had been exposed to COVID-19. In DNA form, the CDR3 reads TGTGCCAGCAGCGGGTCCCACTACGAGCAGTACTTC. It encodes CASSGSHYEQYF.